This TCR beta chain came from a study of technical replicates of blood from several donors. There are 13 residues in the CDR3. V shed 3 bases and J shed 4 bases, with 8 bases lying between them. CDR1 is MNHEY, CDR2 SVGAGI, per germline. Sequenced by immunoSEQ multiplex PCR; TCRdb stores in-frame clones only, minus some. This table has about 78,000 clones, approximately 95% appearing once. The receptor's source is a human donor in good health. The sequencing input was T cells isolated from PBMCs. The V call is TRBV6-5, the J call TRBJ2-3; weak D call: TRBD1 (5 bases). CDR3 bases: TGTGCCAGCAGTTATTCCAGGGCAGATACGCAGTATTTT. Translated: CASSYSRADTQYF.